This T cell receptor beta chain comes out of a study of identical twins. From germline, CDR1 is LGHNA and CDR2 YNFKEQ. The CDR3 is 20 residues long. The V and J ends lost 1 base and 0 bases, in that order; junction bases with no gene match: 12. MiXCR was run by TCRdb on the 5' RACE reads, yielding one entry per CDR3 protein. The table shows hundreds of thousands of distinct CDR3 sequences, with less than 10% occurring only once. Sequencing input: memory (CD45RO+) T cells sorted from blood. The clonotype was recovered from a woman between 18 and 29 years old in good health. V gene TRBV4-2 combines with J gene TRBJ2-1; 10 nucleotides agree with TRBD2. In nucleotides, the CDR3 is TGTGCCAGCAGCCAAGGGTTAGCGGGGGGCCGCTATAGCTCCTACAATGAGCAGTTCTTC. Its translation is CASSQGLAGGRYSSYNEQFF.